Listed below are T cell receptor beta chains from one sample, sequenced in a study of CD8 T cells in ankylosing spondylitis. TCRdb fed the 5' RACE reads into MiXCR, producing one record per CDR3 protein. The sample includes fewer than 750,000 distinct CDR3 sequences, 15% to 20% of them seen just once. The sequenced material came from blood, either unsorted or a sorted T cell fraction (not recorded which). These receptors all come from a male donor with ankylosing spondylitis. Both conserved end residues are part of each CDR3. The D gene is left open where the match is weak. Rows may omit the clone size; those that give it use once, few, many or a size class.

v_call	j_call	clone_size	d_call	cdr3_nt	cdr3_aa
TRBV29-1	TRBJ1-2	few	NA	TGCAGCGTCCAAACGGGAGTTAACTATGGCTACACCTTC	CSVQTGVNYGYTF
TRBV11-2	TRBJ2-2	NA	NA	TGTGCCAGCAGTAACCTCCGGGGGCGGACCGGGGAGCTGTTTTTT	CASSNLRGRTGELFF
TRBV4-1	TRBJ2-3	NA	TRBD2	TGCGCCAGCAGCCGGACTAGCGGCGCGGCCATGACAGATACGCAGTATTTT	CASSRTSGAAMTDTQYF
TRBV4-1	TRBJ2-5	NA	NA	TGCGCCAGCAGCCCGCTAGGTTTTGCAGGGGGGGCCCAAGAGACCCAGTACTTC	CASSPLGFAGGAQETQYF
TRBV20-1	TRBJ2-3	NA	NA	TGCAGTGCTAGAGTTCGGGGCTCTAGCACAGATACGCAGTATTTT	CSARVRGSSTDTQYF
TRBV4-3	TRBJ1-6	NA	NA	TGCGCCAGCAGCCAAGAAGAGAGATCACCCCTCCACTTT	CASSQEERSPLHF
TRBV5-1	TRBJ1-1	few	NA	TGCGCCAGCAGCCCGTCCGGGGGACGGGAAACTGAAGCTTTCTTT	CASSPSGGRETEAFF
TRBV18	TRBJ2-5	few	NA	TGTGCCAGCTCACCACCGGCTGAAGAGACCCAGTACTTC	CASSPPAEETQYF
TRBV5-1	TRBJ2-7	NA	NA	TGCGCCAGCAGCGGATCCCTCTACGAGCAGTACTTC	CASSGSLYEQYF
TRBV11-2	TRBJ1-2	few	TRBD1	TGTGCCAGCAGCTCGGGACAGTCGAACTATGGCTACACCTTC	CASSSGQSNYGYTF
TRBV25-1	TRBJ2-7	NA	TRBD1	TGTGCCAGCAGTGAAGAGGATGGACAGGGACCCTACGAGCAGTACTTC	CASSEEDGQGPYEQYF
TRBV19	TRBJ1-2	once	NA	TGTGCCAGTGAACAGGAGTACTATGGCTACACCTTC	CASEQEYYGYTF
TRBV12-3/TRBV12-4	TRBJ1-6	NA	TRBD1	TGTGCCAGCAGGGGGACAGGGGTAAATAATTCACCCCTCCACTTT	CASRGTGVNNSPLHF
TRBV27	TRBJ2-6	NA	TRBD1	TGTGCCAGCAGTGCCGCCAGAAGACAGGGACCTGGGGCCAACGTCCTGACTTTC	CASSAARRQGPGANVLTF
TRBV29-1	TRBJ1-2	NA	NA	TGCAGCGTCGACGACAACTATGGCTACACCTTC	CSVDDNYGYTF
TRBV28	TRBJ1-2	NA	NA	TGTGCCAGCAGTATCACAGGAGGTGGCTACACCTTC	CASSITGGGYTF
TRBV20-1	TRBJ1-1	NA	NA	TGCTGGGCCGGAAAGAGATCTGAAGCTTTCTTT	CWAGKRSEAFF
TRBV5-1	TRBJ2-2	NA	NA	TGCGCCAGCAGCCCCCCAGGGCGTGGGATCGGGGAGCTGTTTTTT	CASSPPGRGIGELFF
TRBV4-1	TRBJ2-7	NA	TRBD1	TGCGCCAGCAGCCCATTCCCCCGGGACAGGGCGAACGAGCAGTACTTC	CASSPFPRDRANEQYF
TRBV10-3	TRBJ1-2	few	NA	TGTGCCATCAGTGAGTCTACTCCCCGGCACTATGGCTACACCTTC	CAISESTPRHYGYTF
TRBV27	TRBJ2-1	few	TRBD2	TGTGCCAGCACCCCCCTACTTAGCGGGGGTTCCTACAATGAGCAGTTCTTC	CASTPLLSGGSYNEQFF
TRBV29-1	TRBJ2-5	NA	NA	TGCAGCGTTGGAACAGCACAAGAGACCCAGTACTTC	CSVGTAQETQYF
TRBV20-1	TRBJ1-1	many	TRBD1	TGCAGTGCTAGATCCGGGACAGGGCACACTGAAGCTTTCTTT	CSARSGTGHTEAFF
TRBV12-3/TRBV12-4	TRBJ1-2	NA	NA	TGTGCCAGCAGTTTATCTGGTGCCTATGGCTACACCTTC	CASSLSGAYGYTF
TRBV5-1	TRBJ1-6	NA	NA	TGCGCCAGCAGCTTCACCGGGACGCGGGATTCACCCCTCCACTTT	CASSFTGTRDSPLHF
TRBV7-9	TRBJ1-2	few	NA	TGTGCCAGCAGCTTATCGTATTCGGCAGGGGCGAACTATGGCTACACCTTC	CASSLSYSAGANYGYTF
TRBV5-1	TRBJ1-5	many	NA	TGCGCCAGCAGCACGACCCCCGGCAGCAATCAGCCCCAGCATTTT	CASSTTPGSNQPQHF
TRBV4-1	TRBJ1-1	NA	NA	TGCGCCAGCAGCCAAGTCCGCGCAGGGGAAGCTTTCTTT	CASSQVRAGEAFF
TRBV7-9	TRBJ1-1	many	NA	TGTGCCAGCAGCTTCAACCCTGGGGGGATGAACACTGAAGCTTTCTTT	CASSFNPGGMNTEAFF
TRBV20-1	TRBJ1-5	many	NA	TGCAGTGCTAACCCCGGGCAGGGGAATCAGCCCCAGCATTTT	CSANPGQGNQPQHF
TRBV7-3	TRBJ1-1	NA	NA	TGTGCCAGCAGCTTTGGCAGGGGCTATGAGGCTTTCTTT	CASSFGRGYEAFF
TRBV10-2	TRBJ1-2	NA	NA	TGCGCCAGCAGTGAGACTAGGGGGAACACCTATGGCTACACCTTC	CASSETRGNTYGYTF
TRBV4-1	TRBJ1-5	once	TRBD1	TGCGCCAGCAGCCAGGAAGACAGGGCTGATCAGCCCCAGCATTTT	CASSQEDRADQPQHF
TRBV7-2	TRBJ1-1	few	TRBD1	TGTGCCAGCAGCTTATCATGGACAGGCCAAGAAGCTTTCTTT	CASSLSWTGQEAFF
TRBV12-3/TRBV12-4	TRBJ2-2	few	NA	TGTGCCAGCAGTACCCGACTAGTTAGGCCCGGGGAGCTGTTTTTT	CASSTRLVRPGELFF
TRBV4-3	TRBJ2-1	few	NA	TGCGCCAGCAGCCAAGGAGGGACTCTCTTAATGAATGAGCAGTTCTTC	CASSQGGTLLMNEQFF
TRBV18	TRBJ2-5	NA	NA	TGTGCCAGCTCACCAAAATCGGAGACCCAGTACTTC	CASSPKSETQYF
TRBV29-1	TRBJ2-2	NA	NA	TGCAGCGTGGCTAACTTCTTGAACACCGGGGAGCTGTTTTTT	CSVANFLNTGELFF
TRBV7-8	TRBJ2-5	NA	NA	TGTGCCAGCAGCGTAGCGGAGACACAAGAGACCCAGTACTTC	CASSVAETQETQYF
TRBV5-1	TRBJ2-2	few	NA	TGCGCCAGCGGTAAGGTCTTCTTAGAGGGCACCGGGGAGCTGTTTTTT	CASGKVFLEGTGELFF
TRBV18	TRBJ1-1	NA	NA	TGTGCCAGCTCACCAGTTTCAGAAATCACTGAAGCTTTCTTT	CASSPVSEITEAFF
TRBV12-5	TRBJ1-3	NA	NA	TGTGCTAGTGGTTTGACCCCAGGGTTCTTCTCTGGAAACACCATATATTTT	CASGLTPGFFSGNTIYF
TRBV2	TRBJ2-7	few	TRBD2	TGTGCCAGCAGTGATGCAGGGCTAGCGGGGGGTTTCTGGTACGAGCAGTACTTC	CASSDAGLAGGFWYEQYF
TRBV28	TRBJ1-1	NA	NA	TGTGCCAGCAGTTCACGGACCCACAGGACCTCCACTGAAGCTTTCTTT	CASSSRTHRTSTEAFF
TRBV7-7	TRBJ2-5	NA	TRBD2	TGTGCCAGCAGCTTAGAGCGGGAGGGCCGGGAGACCCAGTACTTC	CASSLEREGRETQYF
TRBV12-3/TRBV12-4	TRBJ1-4	NA	NA	TGTGCCAGCAGCAATGATCAGGGGAAGGGAGAAAAACTGTTTTTT	CASSNDQGKGEKLFF
TRBV4-1	TRBJ2-1	many	NA	TGCGCCAGCAGCCAAGATGCCTGGAACTCCTACAATGAGCAGTTCTTC	CASSQDAWNSYNEQFF
TRBV5-1	TRBJ2-7	NA	NA	TGCGCCAGCAGCTGGGGACGAGCTCAACTCTCCTACGAGCAGTACTTC	CASSWGRAQLSYEQYF
TRBV29-1	TRBJ2-4	few	NA	TGCAGCGTCGAGCAGACTACTGGCATTCAGTACTTC	CSVEQTTGIQYF
TRBV5-6	TRBJ2-1	few	NA	TGTGCCAGCAGCTCCTCTGACTCGTACGGTGAGCAGTTCTTC	CASSSSDSYGEQFF
TRBV19	TRBJ1-1	few	TRBD1	TGTGCCAGTAGTATTCTGTCAGGGGGGTCTGAAGCTTTCTTT	CASSILSGGSEAFF
TRBV13	TRBJ2-2	NA	NA	TGTGCCAGCAGGCTAGTTGTCACCGGGGAGCTGTTTTTT	CASRLVVTGELFF
TRBV5-1	TRBJ2-1	NA	TRBD1	TGCGCCAGCAGAAGACAGGGTTTACACAATGAGCAGTTCTTC	CASRRQGLHNEQFF